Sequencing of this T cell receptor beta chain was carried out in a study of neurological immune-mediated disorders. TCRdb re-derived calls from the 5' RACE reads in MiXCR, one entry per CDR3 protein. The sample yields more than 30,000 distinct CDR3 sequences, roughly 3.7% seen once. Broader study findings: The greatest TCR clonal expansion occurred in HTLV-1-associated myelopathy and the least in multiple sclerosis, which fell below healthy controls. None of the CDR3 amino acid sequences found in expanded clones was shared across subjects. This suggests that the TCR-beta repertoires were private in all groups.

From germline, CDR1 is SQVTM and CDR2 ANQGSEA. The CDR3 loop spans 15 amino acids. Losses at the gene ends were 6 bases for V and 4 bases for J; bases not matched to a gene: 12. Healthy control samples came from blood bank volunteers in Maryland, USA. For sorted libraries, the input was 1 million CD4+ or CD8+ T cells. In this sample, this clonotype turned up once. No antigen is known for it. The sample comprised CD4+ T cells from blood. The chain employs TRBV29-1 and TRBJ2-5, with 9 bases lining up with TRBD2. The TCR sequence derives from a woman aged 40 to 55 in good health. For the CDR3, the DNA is TGCAGCGTCGAGGAGGGTAGCGGGAGTCGAGAGACCCAGTACTTC. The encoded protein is CSVEEGSGSRETQYF. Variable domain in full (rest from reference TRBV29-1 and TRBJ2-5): SAVISQKPSRDICQRGTSLTIQCQVDSQVTMMFWYRQQPGQSLTLIATANQGSEATYESGFVIDKFPISRPNLTFSTLTVSNMSPEDSSIYLCSVEEGSGSRETQYFGPGTRLLVL.